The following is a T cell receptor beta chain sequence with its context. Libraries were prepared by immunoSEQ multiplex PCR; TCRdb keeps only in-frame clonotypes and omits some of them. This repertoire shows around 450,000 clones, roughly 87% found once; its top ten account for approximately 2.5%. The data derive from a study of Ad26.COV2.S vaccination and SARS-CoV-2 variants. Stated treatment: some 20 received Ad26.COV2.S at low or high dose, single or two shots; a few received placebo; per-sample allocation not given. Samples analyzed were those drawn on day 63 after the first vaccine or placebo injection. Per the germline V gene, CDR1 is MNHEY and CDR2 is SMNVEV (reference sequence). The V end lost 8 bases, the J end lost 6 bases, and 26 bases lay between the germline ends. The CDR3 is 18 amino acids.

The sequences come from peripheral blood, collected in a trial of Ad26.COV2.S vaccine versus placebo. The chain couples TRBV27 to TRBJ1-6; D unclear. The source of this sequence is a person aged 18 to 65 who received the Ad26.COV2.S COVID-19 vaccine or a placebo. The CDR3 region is CASSPTGWAEVGNSPLHF. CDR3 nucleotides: TGTGCCAGCTCCCCCACCGGTTGGGCCGAAGTCGGTAATTCACCCCTCCACTTT.